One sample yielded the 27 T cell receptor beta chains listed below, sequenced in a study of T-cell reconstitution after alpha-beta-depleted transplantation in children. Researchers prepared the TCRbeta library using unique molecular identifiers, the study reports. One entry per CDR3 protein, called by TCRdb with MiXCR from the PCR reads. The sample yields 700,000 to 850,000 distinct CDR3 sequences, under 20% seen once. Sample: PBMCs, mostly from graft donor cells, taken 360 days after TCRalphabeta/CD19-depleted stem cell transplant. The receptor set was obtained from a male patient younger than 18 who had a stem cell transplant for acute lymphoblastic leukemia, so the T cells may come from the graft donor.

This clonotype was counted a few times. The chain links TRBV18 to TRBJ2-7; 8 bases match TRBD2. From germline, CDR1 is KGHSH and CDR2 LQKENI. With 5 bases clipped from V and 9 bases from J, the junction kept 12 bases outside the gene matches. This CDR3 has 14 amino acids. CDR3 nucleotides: TGTGCCAGCTCAACTGGACTAGCCGGCGATGGGCAGTACTTC. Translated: CASSTGLAGDGQYF. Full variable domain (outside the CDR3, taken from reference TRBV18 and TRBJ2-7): NAGVMQNPRHLVRRRGQEARLRCSPMKGHSHVYWYRQLPEEGLKFMVYLQKENIIDESGMPKERFSAEFPKEGPSILRIQQVVRGDSAAYFCASSTGLAGDGQYFGPGTRLTVT.

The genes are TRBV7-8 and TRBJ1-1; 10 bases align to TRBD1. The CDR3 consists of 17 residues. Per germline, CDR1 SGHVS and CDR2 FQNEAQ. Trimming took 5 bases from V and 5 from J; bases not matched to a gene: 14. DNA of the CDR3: TGTGCCAGCAGCCTCCATGTTATCCGGGACAGGGGAACTGAAGCTTTCTTT. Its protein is CASSLHVIRDRGTEAFF.

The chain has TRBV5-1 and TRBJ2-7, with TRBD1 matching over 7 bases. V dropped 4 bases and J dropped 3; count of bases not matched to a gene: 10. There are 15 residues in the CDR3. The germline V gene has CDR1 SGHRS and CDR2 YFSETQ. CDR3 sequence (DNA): TGCGCCAGCAGCGTTCGACAGGGCTGGGGCTACGAGCAGTACTTC. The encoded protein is CASSVRQGWGYEQYF.

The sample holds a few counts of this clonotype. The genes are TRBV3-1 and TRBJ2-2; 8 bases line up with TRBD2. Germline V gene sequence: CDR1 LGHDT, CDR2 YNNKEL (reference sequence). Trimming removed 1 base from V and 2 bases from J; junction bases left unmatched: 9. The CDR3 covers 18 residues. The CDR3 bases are TGTGCCAGCAGCCAAGTGGCGGCTAGCGGGCCCAACACCGGGGAGCTGTTTTTT. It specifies CASSQVAASGPNTGELFF.

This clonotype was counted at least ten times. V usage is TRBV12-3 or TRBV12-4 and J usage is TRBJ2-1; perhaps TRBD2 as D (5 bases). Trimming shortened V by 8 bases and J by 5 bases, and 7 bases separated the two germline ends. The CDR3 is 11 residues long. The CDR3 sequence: CASLANNEQFF. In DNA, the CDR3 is TGTGCCAGCCTAGCCAACAATGAGCAGTTCTTC.

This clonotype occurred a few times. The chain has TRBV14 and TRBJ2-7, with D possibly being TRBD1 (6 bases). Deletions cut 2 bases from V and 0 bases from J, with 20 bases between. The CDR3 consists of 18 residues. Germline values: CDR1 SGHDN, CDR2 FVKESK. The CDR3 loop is CASSQRLSQGIGSYEQYF. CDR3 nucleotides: TGTGCCAGCAGCCAAAGACTTAGTCAGGGGATAGGCTCCTACGAGCAGTACTTC.

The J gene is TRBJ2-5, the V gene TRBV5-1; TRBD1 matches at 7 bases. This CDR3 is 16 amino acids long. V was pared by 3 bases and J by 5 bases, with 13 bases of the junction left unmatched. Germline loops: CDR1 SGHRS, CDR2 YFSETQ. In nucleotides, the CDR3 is TGCGCCAGCAGCTCGGGACAGATCTATTACAAGGAGACCCAGTACTTC. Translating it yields CASSSGQIYYKETQYF.

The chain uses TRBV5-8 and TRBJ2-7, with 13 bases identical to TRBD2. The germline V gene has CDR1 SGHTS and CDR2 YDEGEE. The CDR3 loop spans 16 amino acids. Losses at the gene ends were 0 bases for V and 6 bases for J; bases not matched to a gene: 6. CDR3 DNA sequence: TGTGCCAGCAGCTTGGGACTAGCGGGAGGAGGGGGCGAGCAGTACTTC. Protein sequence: CASSLGLAGGGGEQYF.

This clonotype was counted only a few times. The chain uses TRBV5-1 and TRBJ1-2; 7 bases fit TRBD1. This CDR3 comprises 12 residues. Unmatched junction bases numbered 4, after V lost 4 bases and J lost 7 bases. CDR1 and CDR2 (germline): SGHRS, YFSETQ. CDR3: CASSNDRAGYTF. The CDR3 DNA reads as TGCGCCAGCAGCAACGACAGGGCTGGCTACACCTTC.

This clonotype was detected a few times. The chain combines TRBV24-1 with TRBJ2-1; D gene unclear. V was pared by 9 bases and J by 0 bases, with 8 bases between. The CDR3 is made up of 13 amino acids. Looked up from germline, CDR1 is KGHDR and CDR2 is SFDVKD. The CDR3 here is CATAADSYNEQFF. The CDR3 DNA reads TGTGCCACCGCGGCGGACTCCTACAATGAGCAGTTCTTC.

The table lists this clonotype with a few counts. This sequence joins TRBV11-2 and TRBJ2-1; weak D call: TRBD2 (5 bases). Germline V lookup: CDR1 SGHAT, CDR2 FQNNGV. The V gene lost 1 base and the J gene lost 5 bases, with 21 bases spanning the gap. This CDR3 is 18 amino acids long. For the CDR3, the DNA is TGTGCCAGCAGCTTAGGATACCCCCGAGGGCCTGTTCACAATGAGCAGTTCTTC. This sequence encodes CASSLGYPRGPVHNEQFF.

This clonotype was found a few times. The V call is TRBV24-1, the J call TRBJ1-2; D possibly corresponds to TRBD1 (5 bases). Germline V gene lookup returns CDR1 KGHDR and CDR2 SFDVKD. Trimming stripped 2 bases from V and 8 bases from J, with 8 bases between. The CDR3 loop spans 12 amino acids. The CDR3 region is CATSDSGRGYTF. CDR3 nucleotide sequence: TGTGCCACCAGTGATTCAGGGCGGGGCTACACCTTC.

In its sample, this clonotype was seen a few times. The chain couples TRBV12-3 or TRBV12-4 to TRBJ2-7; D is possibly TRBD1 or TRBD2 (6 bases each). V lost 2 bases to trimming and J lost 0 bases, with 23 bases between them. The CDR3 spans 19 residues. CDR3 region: CASSLQFGVGGPPSYEQYF. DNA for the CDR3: TGTGCCAGCAGTTTACAGTTTGGCGTTGGGGGGCCCCCCTCCTACGAGCAGTACTTC.

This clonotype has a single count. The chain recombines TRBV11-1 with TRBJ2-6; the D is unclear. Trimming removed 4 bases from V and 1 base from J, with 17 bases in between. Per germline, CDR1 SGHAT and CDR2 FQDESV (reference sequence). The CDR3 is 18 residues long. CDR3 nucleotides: TGTGCCAGCAGCTCCACCCCCCTGTTGGGGTCTGGGGCCAACGTCCTGACTTTC. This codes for CASSSTPLLGSGANVLTF.

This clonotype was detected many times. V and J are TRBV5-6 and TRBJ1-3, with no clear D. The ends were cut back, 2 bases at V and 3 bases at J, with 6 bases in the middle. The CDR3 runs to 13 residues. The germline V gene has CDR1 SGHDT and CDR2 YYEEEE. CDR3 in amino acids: CASSFRGGNTIYF. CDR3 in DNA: TGTGCCAGCAGCTTTCGGGGTGGAAACACCATATATTTT.

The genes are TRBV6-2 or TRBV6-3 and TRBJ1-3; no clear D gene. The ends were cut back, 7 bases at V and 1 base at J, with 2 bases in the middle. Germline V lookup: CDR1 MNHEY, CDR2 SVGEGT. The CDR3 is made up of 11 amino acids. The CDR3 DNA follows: TGTGCCAGCACTTCTGGAAACACCATATATTTT. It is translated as CASTSGNTIYF.

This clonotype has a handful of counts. The CDR3 coding sequence is TGCGCCAGCAGCCAAGAAAACGGGGGAGGGGGAAATGAGCAGTTCTTC. It encodes CASSQENGGGGNEQFF. The rearrangement joins TRBV4-1 to TRBJ2-1; tentatively, D is TRBD2 (7 bases). In germline, CDR1 is MGHRA, CDR2 YSYEKL. The V gene lost 0 bases and the J gene lost 7 bases, with 16 bases spanning the gap. The CDR3 loop spans 16 amino acids.

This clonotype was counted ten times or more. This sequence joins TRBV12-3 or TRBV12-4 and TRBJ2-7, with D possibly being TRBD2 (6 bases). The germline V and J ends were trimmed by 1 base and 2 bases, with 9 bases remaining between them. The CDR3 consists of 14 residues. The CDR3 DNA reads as TGTGCCAGCAGTTTAGGCGGGGTTACCTACGAGCAGTACTTC. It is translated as CASSLGGVTYEQYF.

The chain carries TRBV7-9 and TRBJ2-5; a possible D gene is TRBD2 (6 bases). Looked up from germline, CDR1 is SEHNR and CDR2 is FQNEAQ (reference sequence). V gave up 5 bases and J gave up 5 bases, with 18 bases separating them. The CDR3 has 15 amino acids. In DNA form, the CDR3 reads TGTGCCAGCAGCCCGGCCGGCTCCGCGGGGGAGACCCAGTACTTC. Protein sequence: CASSPAGSAGETQYF.

CDR3 bases: TGCGCCAGCAGCTTGGGTCTAATTACTAGCACAGATACGCAGTATTTT. Translated: CASSLGLITSTDTQYF. The chain uses TRBV5-1 and TRBJ2-3; no clear D. The CDR3 runs 16 residues. Germline CDR1 and CDR2: SGHRS and YFSETQ. V lost 0 bases and J 0 bases, leaving 11 bases between the germline ends.

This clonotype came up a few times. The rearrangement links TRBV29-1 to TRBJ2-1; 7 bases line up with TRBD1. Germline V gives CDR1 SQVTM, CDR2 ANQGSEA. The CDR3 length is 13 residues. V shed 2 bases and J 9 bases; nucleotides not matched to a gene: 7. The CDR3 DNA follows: TGCAGCGTTGAACGGGACAGTGAGGGTGAGCAGTTCTTC. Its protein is CSVERDSEGEQFF.

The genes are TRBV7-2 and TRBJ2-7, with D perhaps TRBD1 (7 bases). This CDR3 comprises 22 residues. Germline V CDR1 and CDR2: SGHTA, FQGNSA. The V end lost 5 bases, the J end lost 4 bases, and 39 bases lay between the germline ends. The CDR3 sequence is CASSGRAGGFLKTGGIVYEQYF. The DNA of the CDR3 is TGTGCCAGCAGCGGCCGGGCAGGGGGGTTCCTCAAGACCGGAGGGATCGTGTACGAGCAGTACTTC.

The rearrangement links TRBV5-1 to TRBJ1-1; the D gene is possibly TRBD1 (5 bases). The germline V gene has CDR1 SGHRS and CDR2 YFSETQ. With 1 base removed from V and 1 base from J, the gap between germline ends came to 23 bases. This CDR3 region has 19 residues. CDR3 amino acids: CASSLSDAGTRTGNTEAFF. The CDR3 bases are TGCGCCAGCAGCTTGAGTGATGCAGGGACCCGGACGGGGAACACTGAAGCTTTCTTT.

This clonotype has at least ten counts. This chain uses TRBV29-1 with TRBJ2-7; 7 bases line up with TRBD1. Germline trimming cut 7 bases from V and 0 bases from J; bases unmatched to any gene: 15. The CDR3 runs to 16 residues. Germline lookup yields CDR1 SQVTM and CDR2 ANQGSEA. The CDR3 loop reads CSAQGDSRTSSYEQYF. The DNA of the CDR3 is TGCAGCGCCCAGGGGGATAGCCGGACAAGCTCCTACGAGCAGTACTTC.

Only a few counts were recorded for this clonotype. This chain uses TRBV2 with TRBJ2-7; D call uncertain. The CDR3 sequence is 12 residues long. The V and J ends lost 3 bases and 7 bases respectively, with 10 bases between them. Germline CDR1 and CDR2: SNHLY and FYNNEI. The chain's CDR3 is CASSDMGGEQYF. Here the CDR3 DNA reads TGTGCCAGCAGTGATATGGGTGGGGAGCAGTACTTC.

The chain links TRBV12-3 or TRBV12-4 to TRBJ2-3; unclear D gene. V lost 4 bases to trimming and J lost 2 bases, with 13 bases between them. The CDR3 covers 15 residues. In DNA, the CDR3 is TGTGCCAGCAGTTCAGGACCCTCGGCCACAGATACGCAGTATTTT. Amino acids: CASSSGPSATDTQYF.

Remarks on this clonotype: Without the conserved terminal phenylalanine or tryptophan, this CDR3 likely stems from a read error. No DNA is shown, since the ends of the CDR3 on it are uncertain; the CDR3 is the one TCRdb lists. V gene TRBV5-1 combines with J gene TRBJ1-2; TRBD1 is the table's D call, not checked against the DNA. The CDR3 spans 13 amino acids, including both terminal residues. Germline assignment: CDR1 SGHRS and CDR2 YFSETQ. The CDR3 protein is CASSLPSDSPKVY.